The sequence of this TCR beta chain was determined in a study of blood T cell repertoires in COVID-19 (TCRdb year 2020). Study-level background: Samples from collaborators originated in the United States, Italy and Spain and spanned both the acute and convalescent phases of COVID-19. The prospective study material was composed of cDNA or gDNA derived from T cells, B-cell-depleted T cells, or PBMCs. The dataset comprised deeply sampled blood TCRbeta repertoires from subjects exposed to, actively infected with, or recovered from COVID-19. The repertoires were released in a freely available public database intended as a resource for research on the immune response to SARS-CoV-2. The samples were drawn from the first 160 participants of the ongoing ImmuneRACE study and from roughly 1,300 subjects provided by 6 global collaborators. A de-identified subject ID, COVID-19 status, age in years and sex were almost always included in the sample metadata. Where HLA class I and class II types were available, the types were taken from metadata supplied by the sample provider, not from assay-based typing. Study-level results and caveats: Clinical and demographic metadata were provided uncurated, with the amount varying by source and participant.

V and J lose 4 bases and 6 bases, and a span of 16 bases separates them. The germline V gene (reference sequence) specifies LNHNV as CDR1 and YYDKDF as CDR2. From its cysteine to its phenylalanine, the CDR3 spans 15 amino acids. Only the CDR3 region is kept as DNA, spanning 45 bases read in frame from base 1. TCRbeta CDR3 regions were amplified from genomic DNA by means of the immunoSEQ Assay, a bias-controlled multiplex PCR. In the paper's pipeline: The number of nucleated cells in each sample was estimated by amplification of reference gene primers within the assay. Sequence reads were collapsed and filtered to measure the absolute abundance of every unique TCRbeta CDR3 rearrangement. Productive Simpson clonality was computed per sample as the square root of Simpson's diversity index over productive rearrangements. The table was pulled from immuneACCESS by TCRdb, which kept in-frame rearrangements only. Such tables lose some clones; where checked, under half of the loss comes from unresolved V genes, and the rest has no known cause. V and J calls and clone size are those listed in that table; D and trimming were worked out from the DNA. Counted in this sample were fewer than 150,000 clones; under 85% of them appeared once. The ten largest account for approximately 6.6% of the sample.

As regards this clone: What antigen it recognizes has not been identified. Nothing much larger sits one base from this clone, and base qualities are not available.

Whole blood was collected in K2EDTA tubes by collaborating institutions according to the institutions' own protocols. For TCRbeta analysis, collaborators shipped samples as frozen whole blood, isolated PBMCs, or DNA extracted from either of those sample types. This TCR was recovered from a human donor in a cohort sampled during active COVID-19. Sequenced material: peripheral blood. The chain is made from TRBV15 and TRBJ1-5, and TRBD1 may be the D gene, going by 5 matching bases. The bases read TGTGCCACCAGCATTTCCGGGGGACGAGGTCAGCCCCAGCATTTT. Its coded protein is CATSISGGRGQPQHF.